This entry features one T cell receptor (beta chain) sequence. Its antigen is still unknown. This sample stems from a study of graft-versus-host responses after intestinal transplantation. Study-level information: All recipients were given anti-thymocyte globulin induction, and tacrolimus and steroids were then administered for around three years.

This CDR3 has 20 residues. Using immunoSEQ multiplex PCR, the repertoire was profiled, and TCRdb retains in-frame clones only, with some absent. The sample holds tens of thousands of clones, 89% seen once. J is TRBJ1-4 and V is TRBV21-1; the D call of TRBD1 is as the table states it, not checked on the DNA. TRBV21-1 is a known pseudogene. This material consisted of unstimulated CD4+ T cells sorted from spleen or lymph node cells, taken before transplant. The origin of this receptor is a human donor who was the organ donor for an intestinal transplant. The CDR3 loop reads CASSKNRSVGSPRGPEKLFF. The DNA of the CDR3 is TGTGCCAGCAGCAAAAACCGATCGGTGGGCAGCCCCAGGGGGCCGGAAAAACTGTTTTTT.